A single sample is the source of the 22 T cell receptor beta chains below, sequenced in a study of T cells in Graves' hyperthyroidism and ophthalmopathy (dated by TCRdb to the late 2010s). To prepare the library, multiplex PCR was applied. The listed sequencing device is Illumina HiSeq 2000. TCR beta CDR3 regions were amplified from RNA transcripts. For the first round of RT-PCR on the TCR CDR3, the HTBI primer set was used together with the Qiagen OneStep RT-PCR kit. The raw public data were reprocessed by TCRdb itself: fastp quality trimming at Q25, MiXCR clonotype calling, in-frame beta chains only. Each entry merges the rows of one CDR3 protein and shows their most common DNA and genes. The sample table holds 400,000 or so distinct CDR3 sequences, of which over 12% were seen once. The ten biggest clones cover approximately 29% of the sample. Material for sequencing was blood. The source is a man aged 50 to 60 with Graves' ophthalmopathy.

This clonotype came up many times. The J gene is TRBJ2-3, the V gene TRBV20-1; the match to TRBD2 covers 11 bases. Trimming took 1 base from V and 2 from J; bases not matched to a gene: 8. CDR1 is DFQATT and CDR2 is SNEGSKA in the germline V gene (reference sequence). The CDR3 spans 17 residues. The chain's CDR3 is CSARVILAGGPTDTQYF. The CDR3 coding sequence is TGCAGTGCTAGAGTCATCCTAGCGGGAGGCCCCACAGATACGCAGTATTTT.

This clonotype was counted many times. V gene TRBV7-8 combines with J gene TRBJ2-2, with D tentatively TRBD1 or TRBD2 (5 bases each). Per the germline V gene, CDR1 is SGHVS and CDR2 is FQNEAQ. The length of the CDR3 is 16 residues. Trimming stripped 4 bases from V and 2 bases from J, with 14 bases between. The CDR3 nucleotides read TGTGCCAGCAGCTCCACCGGGACGACAAACACCGGGGAGCTGTTTTTT. Encoded protein: CASSSTGTTNTGELFF.

This clonotype was recorded at least ten times. The V and J genes are TRBV24-1 and TRBJ2-7; D is unresolved. CDR3 length: 17 residues. V lost 3 bases and J 6 bases, leaving 23 bases between the germline ends. CDR1 is KGHDR and CDR2 is SFDVKD in the germline V gene. The CDR3 DNA follows: TGTGCCACCAGTGATGGCCATCCACAACACCGATACTGCGAGCAGTACTTC. Translated: CATSDGHPQHRYCEQYF.

This clonotype was counted at least ten times. This chain connects TRBV20-1 to TRBJ2-7; D is possibly TRBD2 (6 bases). The germline V and J ends were trimmed by 4 bases and 3 bases, with 16 bases remaining between them. CDR1 is DFQATT, CDR2 SNEGSKA, per germline (reference sequence). CDR3 length: 14 amino acids. CDR3: CSANRASVSYEQYF. As DNA, the CDR3 is TGCAGTGCTAACCGGGCTAGCGTTAGCTACGAGCAGTACTTC.

This clonotype was detected ten times or more. Mismatch with germline at one junction end may stem from a read error. This chain uses TRBV7-7 with TRBJ2-1; 10 nucleotides agree with TRBD2. The V gene's germline CDR1 is SSHAT and CDR2 FNYEAQ (reference sequence). The CDR3 contains 16 residues. CDR3 DNA: TGTGCTAGCAGCTTATCGGTAGCGGGAGGTTCAAATGAGCAGTTCTTC. Protein product: CASSLSVAGGSNEQFF.

The gene calls are TRBV7-9 and TRBJ2-1; the D is unclear. V lost 0 bases to trimming and J lost 8 bases, with 14 bases between them. Germline V gene data show CDR1 as SEHNR and CDR2 as FQNEAQ (reference sequence). The CDR3 is made up of 15 amino acids. The CDR3 sequence: CASSLAWAVSHEQFF. The CDR3 region has the DNA TGTGCCAGCAGCTTAGCTTGGGCCGTTTCGCATGAGCAGTTCTTC.

This clonotype was detected ten times or more. This chain uses TRBV3-1 with TRBJ2-2; 10 bases line up with TRBD1. Germline CDR1 and CDR2: LGHDT and YNNKEL (reference sequence). CDR3 size: 16 residues. J lost 5 bases, V lost 1 base, and 4 bases had no gene match. In DNA, the CDR3 is TGTGCCAGCAGCCAAGGGACAGGGGGTTATACCGGGGAGCTGTTTTTT. It codes for CASSQGTGGYTGELFF.

This clonotype appeared many times. The chain couples TRBV2 to TRBJ2-1, with 10 bases fitting TRBD2. J lost 8 bases, V lost 6 bases, and 10 bases had no gene match. The CDR3 is 15 amino acids. Germline V gives CDR1 SNHLY, CDR2 FYNNEI. CDR3 sequence reads: CASSQAGTSVYEQFF. CDR3 DNA sequence: TGTGCCAGCAGCCAAGCCGGGACTAGCGTCTATGAGCAGTTCTTC. The entire variable domain, with the rest obtained from reference TRBV2 and TRBJ2-1, is as follows: EPEVTQTPSHQVTQMGQEVILRCVPISNHLYFYWYRQILGQKVEFLVSFYNNEISEKSEIFDDQFSVERPDGSNFTLKIRSTKLEDSAMYFCASSQAGTSVYEQFFGPGTRLTVL.

This clonotype was found many times. The chain uses TRBV20-1 and TRBJ2-7; D is unresolved. The germline V and J ends were trimmed by 3 bases and 5 bases, with 8 bases remaining between them. Germline V gene sequence: CDR1 DFQATT, CDR2 SNEGSKA (reference sequence). The CDR3 runs 11 residues. This CDR3 is CSASNNDEQYF. CDR3 coding DNA: TGCAGTGCTAGTAACAATGACGAGCAGTACTTC.

Many counts were recorded for this clonotype. The chain links TRBV2 to TRBJ1-4; D gene uncertain. The V gene lost 5 bases and the J gene lost 0 bases, with 10 bases spanning the gap. Germline lookup yields CDR1 SNHLY and CDR2 FYNNEI. The CDR3 consists of 15 residues. The CDR3 DNA reads as TGTGCCAGCAGTTCTGTGGGAACAACTAATGAAAAACTGTTTTTT. Protein product: CASSSVGTTNEKLFF.

This clonotype has a count of ten or more. This sequence joins TRBV19 and TRBJ2-3; tentative D call: TRBD2 (5 bases). Germline V lookup: CDR1 LNHDA, CDR2 SQIVND (reference sequence). The ends were cut back, 9 bases at V and 2 bases at J, with 18 bases in the middle. This CDR3 spans 15 amino acids. CDR3 DNA sequence: TGTGCCAGCTTATACACCCACGGGGTCACAGATACGCAGTATTTT. Amino acids: CASLYTHGVTDTQYF. Looking up the rest from reference TRBV19 and TRBJ2-3 gives the full variable domain: DGGITQSPKYLFRKEGQNVTLSCEQNLNHDAMYWYRQDPGQGLRLIYYSQIVNDFQKGDIAEGYSVSREKKESFPLTVTSAQKNPTAFYLCASLYTHGVTDTQYFGPGTRLTVL.

This chain joins TRBV20-1 and TRBJ2-7, with D unresolved. The CDR3 totals 11 residues. Germline V gene lookup returns CDR1 DFQATT and CDR2 SNEGSKA (reference sequence). The V end was cut by 0 bases, the J end by 5 bases, with 5 bases between. Here the CDR3 reads CSAREFDEQYF. For the CDR3, the DNA is TGCAGTGCTAGAGAGTTCGACGAGCAGTACTTC.

J is TRBJ2-3 and V is TRBV6-2 or TRBV6-3; D gene unclear. Trimming left V 8 bases short and J 4 bases short, with 13 bases between. There are 13 residues in the CDR3. Germline loops: CDR1 MNHEY, CDR2 SVGEGT. DNA for the CDR3: TGTGCCAGCTCAAGGGATTGGTCAGATACGCAGTATTTT. Its translation: CASSRDWSDTQYF.

This clonotype was seen only a few times. This chain uses TRBV27 with TRBJ2-7; D is undetermined. V gave up 4 bases and J gave up 0 bases, with 13 bases separating them. Germline assignment: CDR1 MNHEY and CDR2 SMNVEV (reference sequence). CDR3 length: 15 residues. The CDR3 reads CASSYTIDPSYEQYF. The DNA of the CDR3 is TGTGCCAGCAGTTATACCATCGACCCCTCCTACGAGCAGTACTTC.

This clonotype was seen many times. The gene calls are TRBV6-1 and TRBJ1-2, with 7 bases fitting TRBD1. The length of the CDR3 is 14 residues. Germline CDR1 is MNHNS and CDR2 is SASEGT. V trimming: 9 bases; J trimming: 2 bases; junction bases outside the gene matches: 9. The CDR3: CASREGASNYGYTF. CDR3 in DNA: TGTGCCAGTAGAGAGGGGGCGTCGAACTATGGCTACACCTTC.

This clonotype was seen at least ten times. The V call is TRBV2, the J call TRBJ2-7, with 7 bases aligning to TRBD2. Trimming cost V 5 bases and J 3 bases; bases outside gene matches: 10. Germline CDR1 is SNHLY and CDR2 is FYNNEI. The CDR3 consists of 15 residues. The CDR3 loop reads CASSQPGGAGYEQYF. The CDR3 DNA is TGTGCCAGCAGTCAACCGGGGGGAGCGGGCTACGAGCAGTACTTC.

This clonotype was detected many times. V gene TRBV28 combines with J gene TRBJ1-5, with D maybe TRBD1 (6 bases). The V end lost 5 bases, the J end lost 4 bases, and 15 bases lay between the germline ends. Germline-derived CDR1 and CDR2 are MDHEN and SYDVKM. CDR3 length: 15 amino acids. CDR3 coding DNA: TGTGCCAGCAGTCCAACACAGGGTTCAAATCAGCCCCAGCATTTT. Its translation is CASSPTQGSNQPQHF.

This clonotype showed up many times. The rearrangement joins TRBV2 to TRBJ1-5, with D perhaps matching TRBD1 (5 bases). V lost 6 bases to trimming and J lost 6 bases, with 15 bases between them. This CDR3 contains 14 residues. Per germline, CDR1 SNHLY and CDR2 FYNNEI. The chain's CDR3 is CASSPGGASQPQHF. CDR3 nucleotides: TGTGCCAGCAGCCCTGGCGGGGCGAGTCAGCCCCAGCATTTT.

This rearrangement joins TRBV2 to TRBJ2-4, with D perhaps being TRBD1 or TRBD2 (5 bases each). This CDR3 is built from 16 residues. Trimming left V 7 bases short and J 0 bases short, with 16 bases between. Germline CDR1 and CDR2: SNHLY and FYNNEI. The CDR3, as DNA: TGTGCCAGCACCCAGAGGGGTATACTAGCCAAAAACATTCAGTACTTC. Its translation: CASTQRGILAKNIQYF.

This clonotype was seen ten or more times. The CDR3 DNA reads as TGTGCCAGCGAAGGGACAGCCATGAACACTGAAGCTTTCTTT. Translation gives CASEGTAMNTEAFF. The chain joins TRBV2 to TRBJ1-1; 7 bases are a match to TRBD1. Per the germline V gene, CDR1 is SNHLY and CDR2 is FYNNEI. V shed 8 bases, J shed 0 bases, and the junction held 6 bases outside the gene matches. This CDR3 has 14 amino acids.

The chain has TRBV5-1 and TRBJ1-3; D is uncertain. This CDR3 spans 13 amino acids. Germline V CDR1 and CDR2: SGHRS, YFSETQ. The V gene lost 4 bases and the J gene lost 8 bases, with 13 bases spanning the gap. CDR3: CASSVTGIDTIYF. As DNA, the CDR3 is TGCGCCAGCAGCGTGACTGGGATTGACACCATATATTTT.

This clonotype was seen repeatedly, ten times or more. The chain employs TRBV28 and TRBJ2-5, with D possibly being TRBD1 or TRBD2 (5 bases each). Germline-derived CDR1 and CDR2 are MDHEN and SYDVKM. The CDR3 length is 16 residues. V lost 4 bases, J lost 1 base, and 16 bases lay in between. The CDR3 DNA is TGTGCCAGCAGTTCCGCAGGGACCAACCGCCAAGAGACCCAGTACTTC. Protein sequence: CASSSAGTNRQETQYF.